This T cell receptor beta chain originates from a study of T cells in tuberculosis. Study-level results: Active tuberculosis patients had shorter CDR3-alpha; the beta difference was nonsignificant.

Concerning this clone: The antigen is not known.

The table came from immunoSEQ multiplex PCR; TCRdb's copy has only in-frame clones and leaves some out. Found here are just under 45,000 clones, approximately 94% of them singletons; the top ten hold less than 2%. On average around 100,000 T cells per donor were immunosequenced. This sequence was found in a donor aged 10-30 years with latent tuberculosis or without tuberculosis infection. Some clones in this sample may be carry-over from other donors' samples. The sequencing input was PBMCs.

The CDR3 DNA follows: TGTGCCGGTACACTAGCGGGAGGGCCCGGGGAGCTGTTTTTT. Its protein product is CAGTLAGGPGELFF. The chain couples TRBV30 to TRBJ2-2; 13 bases map to TRBD2. J gave up 6 bases and V 8 bases, and 6 bases lay outside the gene matches. The germline V gene encodes CDR1 GTSNPN and CDR2 SVGIG (reference sequence). There are 14 residues in the CDR3. Full variable domain (rest looked up from reference TRBV30 and TRBJ2-2): SQTIHQWPATLVQPVGSPLSLECTVEGTSNPNLYWYRQAAGRGLQLLFYSVGIGQISSEVPQNLSASRPQDRQFILSSKKLLLSDSGFYLCAGTLAGGPGELFFGEGSRLTVL.